Below, 26 T cell receptor beta chains from the same sample are listed, as sequenced in a study of CD8+CD57+ T cells in acquired aplastic anemia. The template used for profiling TCR beta VDJ and CDR3 was genomic DNA. TCRdb analysed the reads with MiXCR anew, one entry per CDR3 protein. The sample consists of under 250,000 distinct CDR3 sequences, more than 55% of them appearing once. Patients included in sequencing had previously demonstrated CD8+CD57+ cell expansion by flow cytometry. The sample comprised sorted CD4+, CD8+, or CD8+CD57+ T cells (not recorded which) from PBMCs. All receptors come from a human donor with aplastic anemia.

This clonotype was recorded once. The chain has TRBV11-3 and TRBJ1-2, with D unclear. The CDR3 loop spans 13 amino acids. The V and J ends lost 5 bases and 2 bases respectively, with 9 bases between them. Per germline, CDR1 SGHNT and CDR2 YENEEA. Here the CDR3 reads CASSERRNYGYTF. For the CDR3, the DNA is TGTGCCAGCAGCGAGAGGAGAAACTATGGCTACACCTTC.

The gene calls are TRBV24-1 and TRBJ2-7; D could derive from TRBD1 or TRBD2 (5 bases each). V lost 4 bases to trimming and J lost 2 bases, with 8 bases between them. The CDR3 totals 13 residues. CDR1 is KGHDR, CDR2 SFDVKD, per germline. CDR3 sequence reads: CATSDRDPYEQYF. The CDR3 coding sequence is TGTGCCACCAGTGACCGGGACCCCTACGAGCAGTACTTC.

This sequence joins TRBV19 and TRBJ1-2, with TRBD1 matching over 12 bases. This CDR3 contains 17 residues. After removal of 6 bases from V and 8 bases from J, the junction contained 16 bases not matched to a gene. Germline CDR1 reads LNHDA; CDR2 reads SQIVND (reference sequence). The CDR3 loop reads CASRAGTGGLSAVGYTF. Here the CDR3 DNA reads TGTGCCAGTAGGGCGGGGACAGGGGGCCTTTCCGCTGTCGGCTACACCTTC.

This sequence joins TRBV7-3 and TRBJ2-1, with D uncertain. The germline V and J ends were trimmed by 8 bases and 0 bases, with 8 bases remaining between them. CDR1 and CDR2 from the germline V gene are SGHTA and FQGTGA. This CDR3 has 13 residues. In DNA, the CDR3 is TGTGCCAGCTCAGCAACCTCCTACAATGAGCAGTTCTTC. Residues: CASSATSYNEQFF.

This clonotype appeared once. The V and J genes are TRBV11-1 and TRBJ2-7, with D possibly matching TRBD1 (6 bases). Germline CDR1 is SGHAT and CDR2 is FQDESV (reference sequence). V lost 1 base, J lost 0 bases, and 10 bases lay in between. CDR3 length equals 15 residues. The CDR3 region is CASSLDRQDSYEQYF. The CDR3 nucleotides are TGTGCCAGCAGCTTAGACCGACAGGACTCCTACGAGCAGTACTTC.

J is TRBJ2-1 and V is TRBV20-1; maybe TRBD1 (6 bases). The CDR3 totals 14 residues. The V gene lost 4 bases and the J gene lost 4 bases, with 14 bases spanning the gap. Germline CDR1 reads DFQATT; CDR2 reads SNEGSKA (reference sequence). This chain's CDR3 is CSATEGGPYNEQFF. In DNA, the CDR3 is TGCAGTGCTACGGAAGGGGGTCCTTACAATGAGCAGTTCTTC.

The chain recombines TRBV20-1 with TRBJ1-6; no definite D call. Germline CDR1 is DFQATT and CDR2 is SNEGSKA (reference sequence). CDR3 length: 12 residues. V dropped 1 base and J dropped 10 bases, with 8 bases sitting between them. CDR3 DNA sequence: TGCAGTGCTAGAGGATGGAGCTCACCCCTCCACTTT. Its protein product is CSARGWSSPLHF.

This chain connects TRBV24-1 to TRBJ2-7; no reliable D call. V lost 2 bases, J lost 2 bases, and 27 bases lay in between. The CDR3 is made up of 20 amino acids. Germline V CDR1 and CDR2: KGHDR, SFDVKD. The CDR3 spells CATSDSSPRFIREITYEQYF. In DNA form, the CDR3 reads TGTGCCACCAGTGATTCCTCCCCGCGTTTCATTCGAGAAATCACCTACGAGCAGTACTTC.

The rearrangement links TRBV7-2 to TRBJ1-5; weak D call: TRBD1 (5 bases). The CDR3 extends over 14 amino acids. V was pared by 1 base and J by 9 bases, with 13 bases between. Looked up from germline, CDR1 is SGHTA and CDR2 is FQGNSA. The CDR3 protein is CASSLEVRAPPQHF. The CDR3 DNA follows: TGTGCCAGCAGCTTAGAGGTCAGGGCTCCGCCCCAGCATTTT.

CDR3 in amino acids: CATSTPGQTSYEQYF. The CDR3 coding sequence is TGTGCCACCAGCACGCCCGGACAGACCTCCTACGAGCAGTACTTC. The chain has TRBV15 and TRBJ2-7; TRBD1 is a possible D gene (6 bases). V lost 4 bases to trimming and J lost 0 bases, with 13 bases between them. The CDR3 has 15 residues. Germline loops: CDR1 LNHNV, CDR2 YYDKDF (reference sequence).

The V gene is TRBV7-3, the J gene TRBJ1-4; D may be TRBD1 (6 bases). V dropped 5 bases and J dropped 9 bases, with 22 bases sitting between them. Germline CDR1 SGHTA, CDR2 FQGTGA. The CDR3 is made up of 16 amino acids. The CDR3 nucleotides are TGTGCCAGCAGCCAATCGTTACAGGGCCCTCTCCAAAAACTGTTTTTT. This sequence encodes CASSQSLQGPLQKLFF. Full variable domain (missing parts from reference TRBV7-3 and TRBJ1-4): GAGVSQTPSNKVTEKGKYVELRCDPISGHTALYWYRQSLGQGPEFLIYFQGTGAADDSGLPNDRFFAVRPEGSVSTLKIQRTERGDSAVYLCASSQSLQGPLQKLFFGSGTQLSVL.

J is TRBJ2-7 and V is TRBV7-9; D is undetermined. Per the germline V gene, CDR1 is SEHNR and CDR2 is FQNEAQ (reference sequence). CDR3 length: 14 amino acids. Trimming cost V 5 bases and J 7 bases, with 18 bases left between them. The CDR3 protein is CASSRPSPMGEQYF. CDR3 in DNA: TGTGCCAGCAGCCGCCCGTCCCCAATGGGGGAGCAGTACTTC.

This clonotype was observed a handful of times. The CDR3: CASRKAGLGTQYF. Here the CDR3 DNA reads TGTGCCAGCAGGAAAGCGGGGTTGGGGACCCAGTACTTC. V and J are TRBV12-3 or TRBV12-4 and TRBJ2-5; 7 bases align to TRBD2. The V gene end was trimmed by 6 bases and the J gene end by 7 bases; junction bases not matched to a gene: 8. The CDR3 runs 13 residues.

J is TRBJ2-7 and V is TRBV5-1; a weak D match, TRBD1 (6 bases). There are 15 residues in the CDR3. Between the trimmed V and J ends, which lost 2 bases and 2 bases, there was a span of 14 bases. Per germline, CDR1 SGHRS and CDR2 YFSETQ. CDR3 region: CASSFQGKGAYEQYF. The CDR3 DNA reads as TGCGCCAGCAGCTTCCAGGGGAAAGGGGCCTACGAGCAGTACTTC.

The chain combines TRBV7-9 with TRBJ1-4; a possible D gene is TRBD1 (5 bases). The CDR3 covers 15 residues. The V gene lost 3 bases and the J gene lost 4 bases, with 12 bases spanning the gap. The germline V gene encodes CDR1 SEHNR and CDR2 FQNEAQ (reference sequence). The CDR3 bases are TGTGCCAGCAGCTTCCAGGGAGTGGTTAATGAAAAACTGTTTTTT. Its translation: CASSFQGVVNEKLFF.

The V call is TRBV20-1, the J call TRBJ2-7, with a tentative D call TRBD2 (6 bases). Trimming removed 3 bases from V and 0 bases from J, with 9 bases in between. There are 13 residues in the CDR3. CDR1 and CDR2 (germline): DFQATT, SNEGSKA (reference sequence). CDR3 nucleotides: TGCAGTGCTAGCGGGGGTAGCTCCTACGAGCAGTACTTC. It translates to CSASGGSSYEQYF.

J is TRBJ1-4 and V is TRBV2; D remains unclear. In germline, CDR1 is SNHLY, CDR2 FYNNEI. V was cut by 6 bases and J by 9 bases, with 8 bases left in between. This CDR3 is 11 amino acids long. CDR3 amino acids: CASRSGQKLFF. Written as DNA, the CDR3 is TGTGCCAGCAGGAGCGGGCAAAAACTGTTTTTT.

V and J are TRBV9 and TRBJ1-2; D unresolved. Trimming cost V 0 bases and J 0 bases, with 9 bases left between them. Germline loops: CDR1 SGDLS, CDR2 YYNGEE. The CDR3 runs 15 residues. The CDR3 DNA sequence: TGTGCCAGCAGCGTAGCTAGCGGATCTAACTATGGCTACACCTTC. The encoded protein is CASSVASGSNYGYTF. Complete variable domain (other parts from reference TRBV9 and TRBJ1-2): DSGVTQTPKHLITATGQRVTLRCSPRSGDLSVYWYQQSLDQGLQFLIQYYNGEERAKGNILERFSAQQFPDLHSELNLSSLELGDSALYFCASSVASGSNYGYTFGSGTRLTVV.

The chain employs TRBV7-6 and TRBJ2-7; 8 bases are a match to TRBD1. The CDR3 runs 16 residues. The V segment lost 5 bases and the J segment 6 bases; nucleotides outside the gene matches: 15. The germline CDR1 and CDR2 sequences are SGHVS and FNYEAQ. DNA for the CDR3: TGTGCCAGCAGCCTTGGTTCAGGACAGGGAAATGGCGAGCAGTACTTC. It codes for CASSLGSGQGNGEQYF. Full variable domain (remainder filled in from reference TRBV7-6 and TRBJ2-7): GAGVSQSPRYKVTKRGQDVALRCDPISGHVSLYWYRQALGQGPEFLTYFNYEAQQDKSGLPNDRFSAERPEGSISTLTIQRTEQRDSAMYRCASSLGSGQGNGEQYFGPGTRLTVT.

The V gene is TRBV7-9, the J gene TRBJ1-6, with D tentatively TRBD1 (5 bases). CDR1 SEHNR and CDR2 FQNEAQ come from the germline V gene (reference sequence). The CDR3 totals 14 residues. Trimming left V 10 bases short and J 5 bases short, with 15 bases between. DNA of the CDR3: TGTGCCATCTCCCAAAAGGACAATAATTCACCCCTCCACTTT. It yields the protein CAISQKDNNSPLHF.

This clonotype has a handful of counts. One end of the junction is discordant with germline, which a read error may explain. The V and J genes are TRBV2 and TRBJ1-2; D gene ambiguous. The V gene's germline CDR1 is SNHLY and CDR2 FYNNEI. CDR3 length: 14 amino acids. CDR3 sequence reads: CAISEVQDNYGYTF. The CDR3 DNA sequence: TGTGCCATCAGTGAGGTTCAGGACAACTATGGCTACACCTTC.

The J gene is TRBJ2-7, the V gene TRBV15, with D perhaps matching TRBD1 (6 bases). Germline V gene data show CDR1 as LNHNV and CDR2 as YYDKDF (reference sequence). There are 13 residues in the CDR3. With 4 bases removed from V and 3 bases from J, the gap between germline ends came to 10 bases. The CDR3 DNA follows: TGTGCCACCAGCAATGACAGGAGCTACGAGCAGTACTTC. As protein: CATSNDRSYEQYF.

CDR3 loop: CASGGPETQYF. The CDR3 bases are TGTGCCAGCGGTGGGCCCGAGACCCAGTACTTC. The V and J genes are TRBV6-5 and TRBJ2-5; D call uncertain. Trimming took off 8 bases at V and 5 bases at J, with 9 bases between the two ends. The CDR3 covers 11 residues. Germline-derived CDR1 and CDR2 are MNHEY and SVGAGI.

The chain links TRBV12-3 or TRBV12-4 to TRBJ1-2; 7 positions match TRBD1. This CDR3 comprises 14 residues. Losses at the gene ends were 4 bases for V and 4 bases for J; bases not matched to a gene: 6. The CDR3 DNA reads as TGTGCCAGCAGTTCTATAGGGGGCGGCTATGGCTACACCTTC. The encoded protein is CASSSIGGGYGYTF.

Comments on this clonotype: Lacking the conserved final phenylalanine or tryptophan, this CDR3 likely reflects a read error. The chain carries TRBV5-6 and TRBJ2-3; D gene uncertain. V gave up 0 bases and J gave up 2 bases, with 16 bases separating them. Germline CDR1 is SGHDT and CDR2 is YYEEEE. This CDR3 comprises 17 residues. CDR3 in DNA: TGTGCCAGCAGCTTGGCCGAAACCCCTGGGTACACAGATACGCAGTATCTT. It yields the protein CASSLAETPGYTDTQYL.

The chain couples TRBV7-6 to TRBJ1-5; D unresolved. This CDR3 region has 13 residues. Trimming took 5 bases from V and 5 from J, leaving 10 bases between them. Per the germline V gene, CDR1 is SGHVS and CDR2 is FNYEAQ. CDR3 residues: CASSQMLDQPQHF. The CDR3 bases are TGTGCCAGCAGCCAAATGTTGGATCAGCCCCAGCATTTT.